This T cell receptor beta chain was found in a study of tumor-infiltrating lymphocytes in primary liver carcinoma listed by TCRdb under 2017. Looking at the study overall: Surgical resection was performed in China between November 2015 and early 2016 on four or five patients with histopathologically diagnosed primary liver carcinoma. Of the five patients (three men and two women, aged 30 to 69 years), four had hepatocellular carcinoma and one had combined HCC and intrahepatic cholangiocarcinoma. TCRbeta repertoire sequencing, expression microarrays and whole-exome sequencing were combined in the study across five regions of each liver tumor, with adjacent normal tissue and blood also included. The five patients had tumors staged T1-T3 N0M0, with maximum diameters ranging from roughly 4.2 to 11 cm. High reproducibility was observed for the technical replicate repertoires, with mean shared-clone rates around 0.9 and correlation coefficients above 0.98. Samples yielded roughly 3.65 to 7.5 million productive TCRbeta reads; read depth did not differ significantly between tissue types. A total of some 35 specimens from 5 patients underwent TCRbeta repertoire sequencing, comprising around 25 tumor regions, 5 adjacent noncancerous liver tissues and 5 peripheral blood samples. What the study reported, not specific to this receptor: A significantly larger repertoire fraction was made up by the top 250 clones in tumors than in blood (p = 0.039). Repertoire overlap was found to be higher between tumor regions (mean approximately 35%) than between tumor-adjacent (about 17%) or tumor-blood (around 15%) pairs, consistent with antigen-driven expansion. Only the TCR beta chain was sequenced, so true repertoire diversity is likely underestimated because unpaired alpha chains were not captured. Since the samples were bulk and unsorted, there was no way to compare CD4+ and CD8+ T cell repertoires. Only 4 or 5 patients were included in the study, and the authors note that the findings should be validated in a larger study.

TRIzol reagent was used to extract blood RNA from unsorted whole blood, while the DNeasy Blood & Tissue kit provided the germline DNA. Patients had chronic HBV infection and were treatment-naive at sampling. Approximately 3.8 milliliters of peripheral blood were collected into K2EDTA tubes before surgery. Using a constant-region primer and ProtoScript II reverse transcriptase, TCRbeta-specific cDNA was reverse-transcribed from around 500 ng total RNA. The TCRbeta libraries were prepared through three rounds of nested multiplex PCR following a slightly modified ARM-PCR procedure. Each of the first two PCR rounds ran for approximately 10 cycles using multiplex TRBV1-TRBV30 forward primers together with a Cbeta reverse primer. A final 25-cycle PCR with Deep VentR polymerase added sample barcodes and Illumina adapters. Before sequencing, amplicons between 200 and 500 bp were purified from gel using a QIAquick gel extraction kit. TCRbeta amplicons were sequenced on an Illumina HiSeq 2500 with 250-bp paired-end reads. In the source study's methods: Trimmomatic v0.33 was used to quality-trim the reads, and FLASH v1.2.11 was used to merge paired reads so that full CDR3 sequences could be recovered. V, D and J germline segments were assigned to the rearranged TCRbeta sequences by MiGEC v1.2.1b. VDJtools v1.0.0 computed clonotype statistics and Shannon-Wiener diversity indices. To cut down on sampling bias, every analysis after diversity analysis relied on just the 250 most abundant clonotypes from each sample. The public sequencing data were trimmed at Q25 with fastp and processed into clonotypes with MiXCR by TCRdb, which kept only in-frame beta chains. Every distinct CDR3 protein forms one entry, paired with its most common genes and DNA. TCRdb assigned the V and J calls; the authors' analysis was not used. The sample table records approximately 300,000 distinct CDR3 sequences; more than 55% of these occur just once. The top ten clones comprise roughly 9% of the sample.

The CDR3 starts with the cysteine, ends with the phenylalanine, and has 12 residues. The only DNA kept is the CDR3, 36 bases in frame from the first base. From a lookup of the germline V gene, CDR1 and CDR2 are SQVTM and ANQGSEA. This clonotype appeared a single time. What antigen it recognizes has not been identified. Base quality data are lacking; no much larger clone is found one base away. A solitary read yields weak support. This receptor was identified in a man aged 40-49 years with primary liver carcinoma and hepatitis B virus infection. The sample comprised peripheral blood. The chain is assembled from TRBV29-1 and TRBJ2-7; no confident D gene assignment can be made. The encoded CDR3 is CGLAPGSYEQYF. The nucleotides read TGCGGCTTGGCCCCCGGCTCCTACGAGCAGTACTTC.